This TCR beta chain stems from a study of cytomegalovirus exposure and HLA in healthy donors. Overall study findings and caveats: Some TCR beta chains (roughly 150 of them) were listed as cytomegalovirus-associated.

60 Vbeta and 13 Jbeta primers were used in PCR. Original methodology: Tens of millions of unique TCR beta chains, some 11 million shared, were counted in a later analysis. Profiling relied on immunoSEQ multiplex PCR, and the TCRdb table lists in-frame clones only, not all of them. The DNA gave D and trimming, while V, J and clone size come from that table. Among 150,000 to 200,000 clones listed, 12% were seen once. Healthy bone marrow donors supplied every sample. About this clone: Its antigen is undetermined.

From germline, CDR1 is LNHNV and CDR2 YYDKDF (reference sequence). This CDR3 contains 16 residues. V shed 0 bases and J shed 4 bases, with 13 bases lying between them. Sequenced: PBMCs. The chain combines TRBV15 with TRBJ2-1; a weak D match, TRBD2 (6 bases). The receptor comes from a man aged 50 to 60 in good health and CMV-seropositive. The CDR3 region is CATSRDPGTRYNEQFF. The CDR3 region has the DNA TGTGCCACCAGCAGAGATCCCGGGACTCGATACAATGAGCAGTTCTTC.